A selection of T cell receptor beta chains follows, all from one sample in a study of blood T cell repertoires in COVID-19. Using immunoSEQ multiplex PCR, the repertoire was profiled, and TCRdb retains in-frame clones only, with some absent. The data show around 200,000 clones, with roughly 84% seen just once and around 18% held by the top ten. Sequencing was done on a sample of peripheral blood. These receptors all come from an elderly woman with active or convalescent COVID-19. The CDR3 runs from the conserved cysteine through the conserved F or W. The D gene is left open where the match is weak. The listing skips clone size in some rows; elsewhere it reads once, few, many or a size class.

CDR3 length: 17; J gene: TRBJ2-2; clone size: .; D gene: TRBD2; V gene: TRBV19; CDR3 protein: CASGTSGRGADTGELFF; CDR3 DNA: TGTGCCAGTGGGACTAGCGGGAGAGGCGCGGACACCGGGGAGCTGTTTTTT
CDR3 length: 13; J gene: TRBJ2-7; clone size: .; D gene: .; V gene: TRBV6-5; CDR3 protein: CASRLWADYEQYF; CDR3 DNA: TGTGCCAGCAGGTTGTGGGCAGACTACGAGCAGTACTTC
CDR3 length: 14; J gene: TRBJ1-1; clone size: .; D gene: .; V gene: TRBV19; CDR3 protein: CASLRDRGNTEAFF; CDR3 DNA: TGTGCCAGTCTTAGGGATCGGGGGAACACTGAAGCTTTCTTT
CDR3 length: 16; J gene: TRBJ2-2; clone size: .; D gene: TRBD1; V gene: TRBV5-1; CDR3 protein: CASSLYGTGNTGELFF; CDR3 DNA: TGCGCCAGCAGCTTGTACGGGACAGGGAACACCGGGGAGCTGTTTTTT
CDR3 length: 16; J gene: TRBJ1-3; clone size: .; D gene: .; V gene: TRBV5-6; CDR3 protein: CASSLRGNTYGNTIYF; CDR3 DNA: TGTGCCAGCAGCTTGAGGGGTAATACGTATGGAAACACCATATATTTT
CDR3 length: 13; J gene: TRBJ2-5; clone size: .; D gene: .; V gene: TRBV11-2; CDR3 protein: CASSLEAGETQYF; CDR3 DNA: TGTGCCAGCAGCTTAGAGGCAGGGGAGACCCAGTACTTC
CDR3 length: 17; J gene: TRBJ2-2; clone size: .; D gene: TRBD1; V gene: TRBV9; CDR3 protein: CASSASLGTGNTGELFF; CDR3 DNA: TGTGCCAGCAGCGCGTCCCTCGGGACAGGGAACACCGGGGAGCTGTTTTTT
CDR3 length: 15; J gene: TRBJ2-3; clone size: .; D gene: .; V gene: TRBV5-8; CDR3 protein: CASSLVRKRTDTQYF; CDR3 DNA: TGTGCCAGCAGCTTGGTCAGGAAACGCACAGATACGCAGTATTTT
CDR3 length: 15; J gene: TRBJ2-3; clone size: .; D gene: TRBD1; V gene: TRBV6-5; CDR3 protein: CASSADRGGADTQYF; CDR3 DNA: TGTGCCAGCAGCGCGGACAGGGGAGGGGCAGATACGCAGTATTTT
CDR3 length: 16; J gene: TRBJ1-2; clone size: .; D gene: TRBD1; V gene: TRBV19; CDR3 protein: CASSSLDRGPNYGYTF; CDR3 DNA: TGTGCCAGTAGTTCTTTGGACAGGGGCCCTAACTATGGCTACACCTTC
CDR3 length: 13; J gene: TRBJ1-5; clone size: .; D gene: .; V gene: TRBV15; CDR3 protein: CATSRGLGEPQHF; CDR3 DNA: TGTGCCACCAGCAGAGGCCTCGGGGAGCCCCAGCATTTT
CDR3 length: 15; J gene: TRBJ1-6; clone size: .; D gene: .; V gene: TRBV19; CDR3 protein: CATRDWSSYNSPLHF; CDR3 DNA: TGTGCCACCAGAGACTGGAGCTCCTATAATTCACCCCTCCACTTT
CDR3 length: 14; J gene: TRBJ2-2; clone size: .; D gene: TRBD1; V gene: TRBV7-9; CDR3 protein: CASSPDRATGELFF; CDR3 DNA: TGTGCCAGCAGCCCTGACAGGGCCACCGGGGAGCTGTTTTTT
CDR3 length: 16; J gene: TRBJ2-7; clone size: .; D gene: TRBD2; V gene: TRBV27; CDR3 protein: CASSPGLAGGPREQYF; CDR3 DNA: TGTGCCAGCAGCCCGGGACTAGCGGGGGGGCCGCGGGAGCAGTACTTC
CDR3 length: 14; J gene: TRBJ2-3; clone size: .; D gene: .; V gene: TRBV5-6; CDR3 protein: CASSLATSTDTQYF; CDR3 DNA: TGTGCCAGCAGCTTGGCCACTAGCACAGATACGCAGTATTTT
CDR3 length: 15; J gene: TRBJ2-2; clone size: once; D gene: TRBD1; V gene: TRBV9; CDR3 protein: CASGSDRVDTGELFF; CDR3 DNA: TGTGCCAGCGGGTCAGACAGGGTTGACACCGGGGAGCTGTTTTTT
CDR3 length: 15; J gene: TRBJ2-7; clone size: .; D gene: .; V gene: TRBV21-1; CDR3 protein: CASSARQGRAYEQYF; CDR3 DNA: TGTGCCAGCAGCGCGAGACAGGGGAGGGCCTACGAGCAGTACTTC
CDR3 length: 14; J gene: TRBJ1-6; clone size: once; D gene: .; V gene: TRBV28; CDR3 protein: CASSSGSYNSPLHF; CDR3 DNA: TGTGCCAGCAGTTCAGGGTCCTATAATTCACCCCTCCACTTT
CDR3 length: 14; J gene: TRBJ2-5; clone size: .; D gene: .; V gene: TRBV15; CDR3 protein: CATSRDTTGETQYF; CDR3 DNA: TGTGCCACCAGCAGAGACACAACAGGAGAGACCCAGTACTTC
CDR3 length: 14; J gene: TRBJ1-6; clone size: .; D gene: .; V gene: TRBV2; CDR3 protein: CASSATGANSPLHF; CDR3 DNA: TGTGCCAGCAGCGCGACGGGAGCAAATTCACCCCTCCACTTT
CDR3 length: 16; J gene: TRBJ2-3; clone size: .; D gene: TRBD2; V gene: TRBV5-1; CDR3 protein: CASSLRTSGFTDTQYF; CDR3 DNA: TGCGCCAGCAGCTTGAGGACTAGCGGATTCACAGATACGCAGTATTTT
CDR3 length: 15; J gene: TRBJ2-3; clone size: .; D gene: .; V gene: TRBV10-3; CDR3 protein: CAISVEGGSTDTQYF; CDR3 DNA: TGTGCCATCAGTGTTGAGGGAGGAAGCACAGATACGCAGTATTTT
CDR3 length: 14; J gene: TRBJ1-5; clone size: .; D gene: .; V gene: TRBV2; CDR3 protein: CASSWTDSNQPQHF; CDR3 DNA: TGTGCCAGCAGTTGGACAGATAGCAATCAGCCCCAGCATTTT
CDR3 length: 16; J gene: TRBJ1-1; clone size: .; D gene: .; V gene: TRBV11-3; CDR3 protein: CASSLDLGGMWTEAFF; CDR3 DNA: TGTGCCAGCAGCTTAGATCTCGGGGGAATGTGGACTGAAGCTTTCTTT
CDR3 length: 17; J gene: TRBJ2-1; clone size: .; D gene: TRBD2; V gene: TRBV7-3; CDR3 protein: CASSSLGLAGAYNEQFF; CDR3 DNA: TGTGCCAGCAGCTCCCTCGGACTAGCGGGGGCCTACAATGAGCAGTTCTTC
CDR3 length: 13; J gene: TRBJ1-6; clone size: .; D gene: .; V gene: TRBV9; CDR3 protein: CASSVSGSSPLHF; CDR3 DNA: TGTGCCAGCAGCGTTTCAGGGTCTTCGCCCCTCCACTTT
CDR3 length: 13; J gene: TRBJ1-1; clone size: .; D gene: .; V gene: TRBV9; CDR3 protein: CASSVEGVAEAFF; CDR3 DNA: TGTGCCAGCAGCGTAGAAGGGGTGGCTGAAGCTTTCTTT
CDR3 length: 14; J gene: TRBJ1-2; clone size: .; D gene: .; V gene: TRBV5-4; CDR3 protein: CASSFGEANYGYTF; CDR3 DNA: TGTGCCAGCAGCTTCGGGGAGGCTAACTATGGCTACACCTTC
CDR3 length: 14; J gene: TRBJ2-5; clone size: .; D gene: .; V gene: TRBV5-6; CDR3 protein: CATAQGGSGETQYF; CDR3 DNA: TGTGCCACCGCTCAGGGGGGCTCCGGCGAGACCCAGTACTTC
CDR3 length: 16; J gene: TRBJ2-7; clone size: .; D gene: .; V gene: TRBV18; CDR3 protein: CASSPLSGLSFYEQYF; CDR3 DNA: TGTGCCAGCTCACCACTCTCGGGACTCTCCTTCTACGAGCAGTACTTC
CDR3 length: 15; J gene: TRBJ2-1; clone size: .; D gene: TRBD2; V gene: TRBV19; CDR3 protein: CASSILASGSHEQFF; CDR3 DNA: TGTGCCAGTAGTATACTGGCTAGCGGGAGTCATGAGCAGTTCTTC
CDR3 length: 15; J gene: TRBJ2-3; clone size: .; D gene: TRBD1; V gene: TRBV7-9; CDR3 protein: CASSFGQGRSDTQYF; CDR3 DNA: TGTGCCAGCAGCTTTGGACAGGGGAGGTCAGATACGCAGTATTTT
CDR3 length: 15; J gene: TRBJ2-1; clone size: .; D gene: TRBD2; V gene: TRBV7-2; CDR3 protein: CASSKIAGGYNEQFF; CDR3 DNA: TGTGCCAGCAGCAAAATAGCGGGGGGATACAATGAGCAGTTCTTC
CDR3 length: 16; J gene: TRBJ1-4; clone size: .; D gene: .; V gene: TRBV4-3; CDR3 protein: CASSQFGGLTNEKLLF; CDR3 DNA: TGCGCCAGCAGCCAATTCGGGGGGCTAACGAATGAAAAACTGCTTTTT
CDR3 length: 15; J gene: TRBJ1-2; clone size: .; D gene: .; V gene: TRBV4-3; CDR3 protein: CASSQDLAENYGYTF; CDR3 DNA: TGCGCCAGCAGCCAAGACTTGGCGGAAAACTATGGCTACACCTTC
CDR3 length: 13; J gene: TRBJ1-3; clone size: .; D gene: .; V gene: TRBV2; CDR3 protein: CASSDLPGNTIYF; CDR3 DNA: TGTGCCAGCAGTGATCTTCCTGGAAACACCATATATTTT
CDR3 length: 15; J gene: TRBJ1-5; clone size: .; D gene: .; V gene: TRBV18; CDR3 protein: CASSPLRSDNQPQHF; CDR3 DNA: TGTGCCAGCTCACCCCTCCGCAGCGACAATCAGCCCCAGCATTTT